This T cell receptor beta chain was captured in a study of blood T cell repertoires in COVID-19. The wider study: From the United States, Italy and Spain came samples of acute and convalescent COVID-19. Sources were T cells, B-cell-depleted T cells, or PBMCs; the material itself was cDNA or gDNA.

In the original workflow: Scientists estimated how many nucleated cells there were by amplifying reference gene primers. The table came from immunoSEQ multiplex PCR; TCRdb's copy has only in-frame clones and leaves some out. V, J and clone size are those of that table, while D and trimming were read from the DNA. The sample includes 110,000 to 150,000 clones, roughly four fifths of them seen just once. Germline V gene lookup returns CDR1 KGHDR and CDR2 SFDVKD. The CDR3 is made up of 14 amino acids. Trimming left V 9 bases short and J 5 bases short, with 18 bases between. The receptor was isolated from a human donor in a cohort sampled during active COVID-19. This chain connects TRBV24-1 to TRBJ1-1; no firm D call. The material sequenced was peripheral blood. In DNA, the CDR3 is TGTGCCACCCCGGAAGGGAGAGTTTTTACTGAAGCTTTCTTT. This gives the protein CATPEGRVFTEAFF.